Presented here are 27 T cell receptor beta chains from one specimen sequenced in a study of metastatic and nonmetastatic thyroid tumors. There were no patients who had received any treatment before thyroid surgery. TCRdb re-analyzed the PCR reads through MiXCR. This table has roughly 89,000 clones, approximately 12% appearing once. Specimen: tumor tissue. These receptors all come from a female donor with papillary thyroid cancer or a benign thyroid nodule (not recorded which). Some clones in this sample may be carry-over from other donors' samples.

This clone was counted ten times or more. The chain employs TRBV28 and TRBJ1-2, with D unclear. V shed 5 bases and J shed 0 bases, with 4 bases lying between them. This CDR3 contains 12 residues. In germline, CDR1 is MDHEN, CDR2 SYDVKM. CDR3 sequence reads: CASSDTNYGYTF. Here the CDR3 DNA reads TGTGCCAGCAGTGACACTAACTATGGCTACACCTTC.

This clone showed up many times. This chain joins TRBV6-1 and TRBJ2-2, with TRBD2 matching over 9 bases. The germline V gene encodes CDR1 MNHNS and CDR2 SASEGT. The V segment lost 5 bases and the J segment 0 bases; nucleotides outside the gene matches: 4. The CDR3 runs to 16 residues. The CDR3 sequence: CASSFPSGTNTGELFF. The CDR3 DNA reads as TGTGCCAGCAGTTTCCCTAGCGGGACGAACACCGGGGAGCTGTTTTTT.

The table lists this clone with a few counts. A much larger clone lies one base from this, so it may be a read error. The J gene is TRBJ1-1, the V gene TRBV19; D is unresolved. Per germline, CDR1 LNHDA and CDR2 SQIVND (reference sequence). Trimming took off 5 bases at V and 5 bases at J, with 12 bases between the two ends. This CDR3 region has 13 residues. CDR3 bases: TGTGCCAGTAGTCTTGGCTTGGGGACTGAAGCTTTCTTT. This gives the protein CASSLGLGTEAFF. Using reference TRBV19 and TRBJ1-1 for the parts outside the CDR3, the full variable domain is DGGITQSPKYLFRKEGQNVTLSCEQNLNHDAMYWYRQDPGQGLRLIYYSQIVNDFQKGDIAEGYSVSREKKESFPLTVTSAQKNPTAFYLCASSLGLGTEAFFGQGTRLTVV.

At least ten counts were recorded for this clone. This rearrangement joins TRBV6-4 to TRBJ1-4; unclear D gene. The CDR3 has 12 residues. V was trimmed by 0 bases and J by 9 bases, leaving 5 bases between them. Germline values: CDR1 MRHNA, CDR2 SNTAGT. In DNA form, the CDR3 reads TGTGCCAGCAGTGACTCGAAACAAAAACTGTTTTTT. It is translated as CASSDSKQKLFF.

This clone was detected many times. The gene calls are TRBV5-1 and TRBJ2-1; 7 bases match TRBD2. The CDR3 has 16 amino acids. Germline-derived CDR1 and CDR2 are SGHRS and YFSETQ. With 0 bases clipped from V and 10 bases from J, the junction kept 13 bases outside the gene matches. This chain's CDR3 is CASSLGGGSPPTEQFF. The CDR3 DNA reads TGCGCCAGCAGCTTGGGAGGCGGGAGCCCTCCTACCGAGCAGTTCTTC.

This clone was detected many times. The V gene is TRBV4-1, the J gene TRBJ2-2; 12 bases line up with TRBD1. From germline, CDR1 is MGHRA and CDR2 YSYEKL. The trim removed 2 bases at V and 6 bases at J, leaving 4 bases unmatched. The CDR3 has 16 residues. CDR3 residues: CASSQWDRGLPGELFF. Here the CDR3 DNA reads TGCGCCAGCAGCCAATGGGACAGGGGGCTGCCCGGGGAGCTGTTTTTT.

There are a few counts of this clone. A much larger clone differs by one base, so this may be a read error. V and J are TRBV6-2 or TRBV6-3 and TRBJ2-5; 14 bases map to TRBD2. Germline assignment: CDR1 MNHEY and CDR2 SVGEGT. The CDR3 length is 16 residues. CDR3 nucleotide sequence: TGTGCCAGCAGTTACGGACTAGCGGGAGGTGCTGAGACACAGTACTTC. Its protein is CASSYGLAGGAETQYF.

Details on this clone: A much larger clone differs from this one at a single base, so this may be a read error. The chain recombines TRBV6-2 or TRBV6-3 with TRBJ2-1; 11 bases match TRBD2. With V trimmed by 2 bases and J by 0 bases, 6 bases remained unmatched. There are 18 residues in the CDR3. The germline gives CDR1 MNHEY, CDR2 SVGEGT. CDR3 sequence: CASSYLSTSGSSYNEQFF. CDR3 in DNA: TGTGCCAGCAGTTACCTAAGTACTAGCGGGAGCTCCTACAATGAGCAGTTCTTC.

With respect to this clone: At one of its ends the junction is not consistent with the germline gene, which may arise from a read error. The genes are TRBV7-2 and TRBJ1-2; 8 bases fit TRBD1. There are 15 residues in the CDR3. CDR1 and CDR2 from the germline V gene are SGHTA and FQGNSA. The DNA of the CDR3 is TGTGCCAGCAGCTTAGTGGCACAGGGGGGGGATGGCTACAACTTC. It translates to CASSLVAQGGDGYNF.

As regards this clone: This could be a read error, since a much larger clone is one nucleotide away. The chain recombines TRBV28 with TRBJ2-1; D is uncertain. CDR1 and CDR2 (germline): MDHEN, SYDVKM. Trimming cost V 2 bases and J 2 bases, with 10 bases left between them. The CDR3 runs to 15 residues. The CDR3 nucleotides read TGTGCCAGCAGTTTAAACCAGGTCCCCTACAATGAGCAGTTCTTC. Amino acids: CASSLNQVPYNEQFF. Based on the CDR3 plus reference TRBV28 and TRBJ2-1, the full variable domain is DVKVTQSSRYLVKRTGEKVFLECVQDMDHENMFWYRQDPGLGLRLIYFSYDVKMKEKGDIPEGYSVSREKKERFSLILESASTNQTSMYLCASSLNQVPYNEQFFGPGTRLTVL.

In regard to this clone: With a much larger clone just one base away, this may be a read error. The V call is TRBV6-1, the J call TRBJ2-1; maybe TRBD2 (6 bases). This CDR3 has 14 amino acids. In germline, CDR1 is MNHNS, CDR2 SASEGT. The CDR3 loop is CASTAGSSYNEQLF. CDR3 in DNA: TGTGCCAGCACCGCGGGGTCCTCCTACAATGAGCAGCTCTTC.

The sample holds many counts of this clone. This sequence joins TRBV5-6 and TRBJ1-2, with D possibly being TRBD1 (6 bases). This CDR3 is built from 15 residues. The V gene's germline CDR1 is SGHDT and CDR2 YYEEEE. Trimming removed 4 bases from V and 4 bases from J, with 17 bases in between. The CDR3: CASSSWGGRVYGYTF. The CDR3 DNA is TGTGCCAGCAGCAGCTGGGGGGGCAGGGTCTATGGCTACACCTTC.

There are many counts of this clone. The genes are TRBV5-1 and TRBJ1-3, with D perhaps TRBD1 (5 bases). The CDR3 is 14 amino acids. CDR1 SGHRS and CDR2 YFSETQ come from the germline V gene. V dropped 2 bases and J dropped 2 bases, with 8 bases sitting between them. This CDR3 is CASSFQGPGNTIYF. The CDR3, as DNA: TGCGCCAGCAGCTTTCAGGGCCCTGGAAACACCATATATTTT.

This clone has a count of ten or more. Just one base apart from a much larger clone, this may be a read error. Other DNA sequences within the sample encode an identical CDR3. The chain employs TRBV6-1 and TRBJ2-2, with D possibly matching TRBD1 (5 bases). Germline V CDR1 and CDR2: MNHNS, SASEGT. This CDR3 comprises 13 residues. CDR3 sequence reads: CASRRQNTGELFF. CDR3 in DNA: TGTGCCAGCAGGAGACAGAACACCGGAGAGCTGTTTTTT.

Only a few counts were recorded for this clone. The chain carries TRBV12-3 or TRBV12-4 and TRBJ2-7; possibly TRBD2 for D (5 bases). Deletions cut 6 bases from V and 2 bases from J, with 17 bases between. This CDR3 comprises 15 residues. CDR3 sequence reads: CASREAVLVTYEQYF. CDR3 bases: TGTGCCAGCAGGGAGGCGGTCCTGGTAACCTACGAGCAGTACTTC.

This clone was observed a few times. A much bigger clone sits one base away, suggesting this may be a read error. CDR3 sequence: CASSLLSLGYNEQFF. CDR3 sequence (DNA): TGTGCCAGCAGCTTACTATCCTTAGGCTACAATGAGCAGTTCTTC. The chain has TRBV11-2 and TRBJ2-1; the D is unclear. The CDR3 is 15 residues long. V gave up 2 bases and J gave up 3 bases, with 11 bases separating them. Germline V lookup: CDR1 SGHAT, CDR2 FQNNGV.

This clone was seen a few times. A much bigger clone sits one base away, suggesting this may be a read error. The V and J genes are TRBV19 and TRBJ2-2, with 8 bases that match TRBD1. Germline V CDR1 and CDR2: LNHDA, SQIVND (reference sequence). The CDR3 covers 14 residues. The CDR3 nucleotides are TGTGCCAGTATAAGACAGGGGTGGACCGGGGAGCCGTTTTTT. It yields the protein CASIRQGWTGEPFF.

In this sample, this clone turned up many times. CDR3 residues: CASSHQSGQGPQTQYF. The CDR3 DNA reads as TGCGCCAGCAGCCATCAATCCGGACAGGGTCCCCAGACCCAGTACTTC. V usage is TRBV4-1 and J usage is TRBJ2-5, with 8 bases lining up with TRBD1. Trimming cost V 3 bases and J 6 bases; bases outside gene matches: 12. The CDR3 is 16 residues long. Germline-derived CDR1 and CDR2 are MGHRA and YSYEKL.

This clone was seen ten or more times. The rearrangement uses TRBV11-2 and TRBJ2-1; unclear D gene. Germline V gene data show CDR1 as SGHAT and CDR2 as FQNNGV. The ends were cut back, 1 base at V and 15 bases at J, with 13 bases in the middle. The CDR3 loop spans 12 amino acids. This CDR3 is CASSLGGIRWFF. The CDR3 nucleotides read TGTGCCAGCAGCTTAGGTGGTATAAGGTGGTTCTTC.

This clone has a count of ten or more. The chain links TRBV2 to TRBJ2-1; the D gene is possibly TRBD2 (5 bases). This CDR3 spans 15 amino acids. Germline CDR1 and CDR2: SNHLY and FYNNEI. V shed 2 bases and J shed 2 bases, with 10 bases lying between them. The CDR3 reads CASSESGSPYNEQFF. The CDR3 DNA sequence: TGTGCCAGCAGTGAATCTGGGAGCCCCTACAATGAGCAGTTCTTC.

This clone was found many times. This chain uses TRBV3-1 with TRBJ1-1; TRBD1 is a possible D gene (5 bases). CDR3 length equals 13 residues. Trimming shortened V by 1 base and J by 6 bases, and 9 bases separated the two germline ends. CDR1 is LGHDT and CDR2 is YNNKEL in the germline V gene (reference sequence). The CDR3 is CASSQGGVAEAFF. The CDR3 coding sequence is TGTGCCAGCAGCCAAGGGGGGGTCGCTGAAGCTTTCTTT.

Many counts were recorded for this clone. The chain recombines TRBV27 with TRBJ2-5; weak D call: TRBD1 (6 bases). The CDR3 loop spans 13 amino acids. Trimming removed 6 bases from V and 5 bases from J, with 13 bases in between. Germline-derived CDR1 and CDR2 are MNHEY and SMNVEV (reference sequence). CDR3 region: CASSPGRGETQYF. The CDR3 region has the DNA TGTGCCAGCAGCCCCGGAAGGGGGGAGACCCAGTACTTC.

On this clone itself: A read error may explain this, as a much larger clone is one base away. V gene TRBV28 combines with J gene TRBJ1-2; perhaps TRBD1 as D (5 bases). V was cut by 7 bases and J by 4 bases, with 13 bases left in between. CDR3 length: 13 residues. The V gene's germline CDR1 is MDHEN and CDR2 SYDVKM. CDR3 loop: CASIPTGPYGYTF. CDR3 coding DNA: TGTGCCAGCATCCCCACAGGACCCTATGGCTACACCTTC.

This clone is a singleton in its sample. A much larger clone lies one base from this, so it may be a read error. This sample also contains other DNA sequences that code for the same CDR3. CDR3 residues: CSARGPSEETQYF. The DNA for the CDR3 is TGCAGTGCTAGAGGACCCTCAGAGGAGACCCAGTACTTC. The gene calls are TRBV20-1 and TRBJ2-5; D is unresolved. This CDR3 has 13 amino acids. CDR1 DFQATT and CDR2 SNEGSKA come from the germline V gene (reference sequence). Trimming took 1 base from V and 5 from J, leaving 11 bases between them.

This clone has a count of ten or more. The V and J genes are TRBV12-3 or TRBV12-4 and TRBJ2-1; tentative D call: TRBD2 (6 bases). The CDR3 covers 13 residues. V was trimmed by 3 bases and J by 7 bases, leaving 10 bases between them. For the CDR3, the DNA is TGTGCCAGCAGTTTGGAGGGTATTAATGAGCAGTTCTTC. Protein product: CASSLEGINEQFF.

This clone was counted at least ten times. The chain couples TRBV20-1 to TRBJ1-1, with D hard to call. Germline loops: CDR1 DFQATT, CDR2 SNEGSKA (reference sequence). The CDR3 spans 13 residues. Deletions cut 4 bases from V and 1 base from J, with 10 bases between. CDR3 in DNA: TGCAGTGCTACCCTCGGCGGGAACACTGAAGCTTTCTTT. This translates into CSATLGGNTEAFF.

This clone was picked up many times. This chain joins TRBV12-3 or TRBV12-4 and TRBJ2-5; 11 positions match TRBD2. V was pared by 7 bases and J by 2 bases, with 3 bases of the junction left unmatched. This CDR3 contains 14 residues. CDR3 sequence reads: CASTLAGGQETQYF. The CDR3, as DNA: TGTGCCAGCACCCTAGCGGGAGGACAAGAGACCCAGTACTTC.